The clone carrying this T cell receptor (beta chain) was recorded a few times. Its specificity is unknown. The CDR3 loop spans 13 amino acids. Germline-derived CDR1 and CDR2 are ENHRY and SYGVKD. V dropped 6 bases and J dropped 6 bases, with 14 bases sitting between them. The sample comes from a study of OX40 agonist ivuxolimab in advanced cancers. Across the study: Patients received the agonistic anti-OX40 (CD134) antibody ivuxolimab.

Overall study results and limits: Partial responders receiving 0.1-3.0 mg/kg showed among the lowest clonal expansion.

TCRdb keeps only in-frame clones here, not all; method: immunoSEQ multiplex PCR. The table includes 25,000 to 35,000 clones, 65% to 90% detected once. The chain uses TRBV10-3 and TRBJ1-1; D is perhaps TRBD1 (5 bases). The source was CD4+ or CD8+ T cells sorted from blood, collected in a trial of the OX40 agonist ivuxolimab. The clonotype originates from an adult with an advanced solid tumor such as melanoma, head and neck, liver or kidney cancer. CDR3 DNA: TGTGCCATCAGCGACAGCCCCGGGGCTGAAGCTTTCTTT. It specifies CAISDSPGAEAFF.